The present T cell receptor (beta chain) was sequenced within a study of shared clonotypes between healthy human individuals (dated by TCRdb to 2018 to 2020). In terms of the full investigation: A couple of women and three men aged 18 to 49 years were included in the cohort. Per donor, three plates each were used for CD4 naive and CD4 memory, two for CD8 naive, and one for CD8 memory. To estimate repertoire size and how much clonotype sharing occurs between individuals, the study deeply sequenced the blood TCR repertoires of about 5 healthy adults. Libraries were prepared and TCR repertoires were sequenced by different laboratories using diverse techniques, in order to increase sequencing depth and limit assay-specific biases. Between about 0.94 and 8.9 billion PBMCs per donor were obtained by leukapheresis. General conclusions and limits of the study: Naive subsets generally had larger estimated clonotype richness than memory subsets did. Even with the large sequencing depth, rarefaction of the sorted-subset datasets indicated that sequencing was incomplete. Only blood was sampled, and tissue TCR repertoires likely differ from those in blood. Based on pairwise subsampling, the degree of clonotype sharing among donors was expected to be affected by sequencing depth. Higher generation probabilities were observed for clonotypes shared by all four sorted-subset donors than for non-shared clonotypes. Because the study included only a small number of donors, the genetic and exposure-history diversity represented was limited. Sharing across a few donors was observed for roughly 5.4% of naive CD4, 3.5% of naive CD8, 2% to 2.5% of memory CD4, and less than 0.45% of memory CD8 clonotypes.

Using the deep immunoSEQ assay, multiplex PCR amplified TCR CDR3 regions from genomic DNA. Genomic DNA extracted from each cell subset was distributed evenly over all wells of several immunoSEQ 96-well plates, and each plate served as one replicate. Each replicate PCR for sorted subsets received around 0.2 ug genomic DNA, equal to some 32,000 T cell genomes. Purified libraries were quantified with a Qubit 3.0 fluorometer, sized on a Bioanalyzer 2100, and re-quantified with the KAPA Library Quantification kit. Each immunoSEQ 96-well plate was sequenced on its own single-read 150-cycle Illumina NextSeq 550 flow cell. Per the authors' processing: The immunoSEQ output contained only junctional sequences without quality scores, so filtering could not match that applied to full-length reads. To assign V/J genes and CDR3, sequences were annotated against IMGT germline references using PyIR, a Python wrapper for IgBLAST v1.9. Any read was removed if the V/J assignment was weak (E-value above 1e-6), the CDR3 was missing, or the read contained stop codons, out-of-frame junctions, or ambiguous translated residues. A V3J clonotype was defined by an identical inferred V gene, J gene, and CDR3 amino acid sequence. The percentage overlap between two repertoires was calculated by dividing the number of shared unique clonotypes by the size of the smaller repertoire. RTK rarefaction, the Chao1 estimator, and Recon v2.1 estimates of unobserved clonotypes were used to assess repertoire richness. Generation probabilities were computed with OLGA for all TCRbeta clonotypes obtained by the gDNA method from four donors. TCRdb provides this immuneACCESS table in a form limited to in-frame rearrangements. Some clones are lacking; in checked studies, under half of them reflect an unresolved V gene, and why the rest are absent is not known. V, J and clone size reflect that table, while D and trimming were determined from the DNA. This sample is represented by over 2 million clones; 95% of them were singletons. More than 0.1% of the sample is held by the ten biggest clonotypes.

The donors were healthy, HIV-negative adults who had no recently reported acute infections or vaccinations. Every donor was a Caucasian adult residing in Nashville, Tennessee, USA. CD4+ T cells were enriched through magnetic negative selection, after which naive cells were positively selected on CD45RA and the remaining negative fraction served as the memory subset. After blood collection by leukapheresis, PBMCs were isolated using Ficoll-Histopaque density gradient centrifugation and then cryopreserved in the vapor phase of liquid nitrogen. Purity and quantity of every magnetically sorted T cell population were checked by analytical flow cytometry. Genomic DNA was isolated from every sorted fraction and measured by UV absorbance on a Nanodrop 2000c. The CDR3, cysteine through phenylalanine, is 17 amino acids long. CDR3 DNA is the only sequence kept; it has 51 bases, read in frame from the first base. Trimming removed 1 base from V and 0 bases from J, leaving 12 bases between the germline ends. CDR1 and CDR2 were assigned from the germline V gene as MDHEN and SYDVKM.

With regard to this clone: The specificity of this receptor is unknown. No quality values exist for individual bases; no much larger clone is one base distant.

The receptor comes from a man aged 18 to 30 in good health. The sample taken for sequencing was naive CD4+ T cells sorted from blood. The label giving this sample's cell subset or site can be read as: CD45RA+ positively selected. Recombination joined TRBV28 with TRBJ2-2, with the D gene not clear enough to name. Here is the DNA: TGTGCCAGCAGTTTATCCCTTTGGCCTTCGAACACCGGGGAGCTGTTTTTT. It encodes CASSLSLWPSNTGELFF. With the portions outside the CDR3 filled from the reference TRBV28 and TRBJ2-2 genes, the complete variable region becomes DVKVTQSSRYLVKRTGEKVFLECVQDMDHENMFWYRQDPGLGLRLIYFSYDVKMKEKGDIPEGYSVSREKKERFSLILESASTNQTSMYLCASSLSLWPSNTGELFFGEGSRLTVL.